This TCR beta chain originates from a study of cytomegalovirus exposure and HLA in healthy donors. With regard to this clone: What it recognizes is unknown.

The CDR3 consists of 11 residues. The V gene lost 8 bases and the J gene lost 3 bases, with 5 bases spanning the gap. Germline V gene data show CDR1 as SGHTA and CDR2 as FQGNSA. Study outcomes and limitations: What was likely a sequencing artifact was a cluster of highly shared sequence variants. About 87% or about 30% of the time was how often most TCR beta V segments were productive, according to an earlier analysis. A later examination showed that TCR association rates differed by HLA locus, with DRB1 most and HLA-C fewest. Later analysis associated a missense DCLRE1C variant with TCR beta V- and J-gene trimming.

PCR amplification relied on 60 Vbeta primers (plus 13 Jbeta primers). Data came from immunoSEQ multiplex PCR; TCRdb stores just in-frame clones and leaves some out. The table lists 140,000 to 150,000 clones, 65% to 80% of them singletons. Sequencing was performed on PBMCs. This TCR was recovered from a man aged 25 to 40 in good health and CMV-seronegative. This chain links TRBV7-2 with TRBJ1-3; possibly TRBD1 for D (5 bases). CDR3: CASQGGNTIYF. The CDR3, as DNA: TGTGCCAGCCAGGGTGGAAACACCATATATTTT.